This TCR beta chain was retrieved from a study of T cell changes during pregnancy in multiple sclerosis. Measured with immunoSEQ multiplex PCR; TCRdb has only the in-frame clones, and not every one. This sample carries some 120,000 clones, about 95% of them seen once, and the ten largest clones take over 0.35%. Germline V gene data show CDR1 as MDHEN and CDR2 as SYDVKM. CDR3 size: 15 residues. The ends lost 3 bases at V and 0 bases at J; junction bases unmatched: 2. This specimen was peripheral blood, taken after pregnancy. This rearrangement joins TRBV28 to TRBJ2-3, with 8 nucleotides matching TRBD2. The source of this sequence is a female donor with multiple sclerosis, enrolled in a pregnancy study. This CDR3 is CASSFSGGSTDTQYF. The CDR3 coding sequence is TGTGCCAGCAGTTTCAGCGGGGGAAGCACAGATACGCAGTATTTT.